The sample holds many counts of the clone carrying this T cell receptor beta chain. Its antigen is not known. These data come from a study of human T cells and chemical hapten exposure. Time point noted: patch test 1, 2 weeks after DPC sensitization. The treatment was: therapeutic diphenylcyclopropenone sensitization with weekly scalp DPC. Sample donors consisted of patients with alopecia, aged 18 to 70 years, who were suitable for DPC. Looked up from germline, CDR1 is MNHEY and CDR2 is SVGAGI. The V gene end was trimmed by 8 bases and the J gene end by 3 bases; junction bases not matched to a gene: 8. CDR3 length equals 14 residues. From the RACE reads, TCRdb called clonotypes with MiXCR, one entry per CDR3 protein. The repertoire holds about 120,000 distinct CDR3 sequences, about 12% seen once, with 1.1% to 1.5% in the top ten. Overall study results and limits: Sensitizing with DPC caused no change in TCRs above 1 in 1000 frequency.

The source of this sequence is a woman in her forties or fifties with alopecia areata. Some clones in this sample may be carry-over from other donors' samples. The chain has TRBV6-5 and TRBJ2-3, with 7 bases aligning to TRBD1. The material was whole blood, obtained in connection with sensitization to the hapten diphenylcyclopropenone (DPC). The CDR3 loop reads CASGRRGRTDTQYF. CDR3 DNA: TGTGCCAGCGGTAGAAGGGGGCGGACAGATACGCAGTATTTT.